The sequence of this T cell receptor beta chain was determined in a study of Graves' ophthalmopathy and Graves' hyperthyroidism. Amplification of the TCR beta CDR3 regions used RNA transcripts (as template). After a first-round RT-PCR with HTBI primers, a second-round multiplex PCR was run. TCRdb itself ran the multiplex PCR reads through MiXCR, one entry per CDR3 protein. The data contain 340,000 or so distinct CDR3 sequences, roughly 16% of them singletons. Disease in donors with ophthalmopathy had moderate-to-severe activity, CAS ≥3, NOSPECS ≥4 and under 3 months' duration. Many counts were recorded for this clonotype. The antigen is undetermined. V shed 5 bases and J shed 0 bases, with 11 bases lying between them. Germline CDR1 reads SQVTM; CDR2 reads ANQGSEA. There are 14 residues in the CDR3. Study observations and caveats: Most expanded clonotypes in thyroid above 0.001 frequency also showed up in blood.

The TCR was taken from an adult man with Graves' ophthalmopathy. Sample: peripheral blood. The V gene is TRBV29-1, the J gene TRBJ2-4, with D possibly being TRBD2 (5 bases). The CDR3 sequence: CSVRAVLAKNIQYF. CDR3 nucleotides: TGCAGCGTTCGAGCGGTCCTAGCCAAAAACATTCAGTACTTC.